The present T cell receptor beta chain was sequenced within a study of CD8 T cells in ankylosing spondylitis. Study outcomes and limitations: Ankylosing spondylitis blood appeared to carry a characteristic TCR beta motif of roughly 8 highly homologous variants. A subset of motif variants has previously been described in the synovial fluid and blood of reactive arthritis.

Comments on this clonotype: Its antigen is undetermined.

TCRdb analysed the 5' RACE reads with MiXCR anew, one entry per CDR3 protein. This table holds about 700,000 distinct CDR3 sequences, about 20% found once. Losses at the gene ends were 7 bases for V and 0 bases for J; bases not matched to a gene: 6. This CDR3 is 14 amino acids long. Germline V lookup: CDR1 SNHLY, CDR2 FYNNEI. Sequences were obtained from blood, either unsorted or a sorted T cell fraction (not recorded which). The V call is TRBV2, the J call TRBJ2-7; 7 nucleotides align to TRBD1. The source of this sequence is a male donor with ankylosing spondylitis. CDR3 bases: TGTGCCAGCAAAGGGGGCCTTAGCTCCTACGAGCAGTACTTC. Translated, it gives CASKGGLSSYEQYF.